The 27 T cell receptor beta chains below were found in one sample sequenced in a study of T cells after yellow fever vaccination. TCRdb reprocessed the 5' RACE reads via MiXCR and lists one record per CDR3 protein. The sample includes about 300,000 distinct CDR3 sequences, around 6.8% seen only once; the top ten take 15% to 20%. The specimen comprised PBMCs, sampled about 49 days after the first yellow fever vaccination. These TCRs come from a man aged 18 to 30 who received the YFV17D yellow fever vaccine.

This clonotype was detected only a few times. V usage is TRBV3-1 and J usage is TRBJ2-7; D is ambiguous. Germline CDR1 and CDR2: LGHDT and YNNKEL (reference sequence). The ends were cut back, 0 bases at V and 5 bases at J, with 11 bases in the middle. The CDR3 covers 14 residues. The CDR3 loop reads CASSQETWGNEQYF. CDR3 DNA sequence: TGTGCCAGCAGCCAAGAGACTTGGGGAAACGAGCAGTACTTC.

This clonotype was counted only a few times. J is TRBJ1-1 and V is TRBV5-5; D remains ambiguous. Between the trimmed V and J ends, which lost 5 bases and 7 bases, there was a span of 18 bases. This CDR3 spans 14 amino acids. CDR1 and CDR2 from the germline V gene are SGHKS and YYEKEE (reference sequence). The DNA of the CDR3 is TGTGCCAGCAGTTTAGGGCCGATTAGTGGTGAAGCTTTCTTT. Its translation: CASSLGPISGEAFF.

The chain joins TRBV6-1 to TRBJ1-4; TRBD1 is a possible D gene (5 bases). The CDR3 loop spans 15 amino acids. The V gene's germline CDR1 is MNHNS and CDR2 SASEGT. V shed 6 bases and J shed 0 bases, with 11 bases lying between them. The DNA of the CDR3 is TGTGCCAGCAGCAGTGGGGCACCAACTAATGAAAAACTGTTTTTT. Amino acid sequence: CASSSGAPTNEKLFF.

This sequence joins TRBV7-2 and TRBJ1-4; 7 nucleotides agree with TRBD1. Germline V gives CDR1 SGHTA, CDR2 FQGNSA. The CDR3 has 15 residues. Unmatched junction bases numbered 5, after V lost 1 base and J lost 6 bases. CDR3 protein: CASSLVADRDEKLFF. The CDR3 DNA reads TGTGCCAGCAGCTTAGTCGCAGACAGGGATGAAAAACTGTTTTTT.

This clonotype was counted between two and nine times. The chain uses TRBV6-2 or TRBV6-3 and TRBJ2-1; TRBD1 matches 7 bases. Germline trimming cut 5 bases from V and 4 bases from J; bases unmatched to any gene: 14. The CDR3 totals 17 residues. The germline V gene has CDR1 MNHEY and CDR2 SVGEGT. CDR3 DNA: TGTGCCAGCAGTCGTCTACAGGGGACCCCCCTATACAATGAGCAGTTCTTC. As protein: CASSRLQGTPLYNEQFF.

This clonotype showed up just a few times. The V gene is TRBV6-1, the J gene TRBJ2-7; possibly TRBD2 for D (6 bases). The germline V gene has CDR1 MNHNS and CDR2 SASEGT. V lost 4 bases and J lost 1, with 14 bases in between. The length of the CDR3 is 15 residues. CDR3 protein: CASSVGGRGSYEQYV. CDR3 DNA: TGTGCCAGCAGTGTCGGGGGAAGAGGGTCCTACGAGCAGTACGTC.

There are a few counts of this clonotype. The chain employs TRBV29-1 and TRBJ1-1; no firm D call. Germline CDR1 reads SQVTM; CDR2 reads ANQGSEA. V was trimmed by 0 bases and J by 4 bases, leaving 18 bases between them. There are 16 residues in the CDR3. CDR3 protein: CSVEEVGSWGSTEAFF. As DNA, the CDR3 is TGCAGCGTTGAAGAAGTAGGATCCTGGGGATCCACTGAAGCTTTCTTT.

Only a few counts were recorded for this clonotype. The chain links TRBV20-1 to TRBJ2-4; D gene uncertain. Germline assignment: CDR1 DFQATT and CDR2 SNEGSKA (reference sequence). Between the trimmed V and J ends, which lost 5 bases and 11 bases, there was a span of 19 bases. The CDR3 has 13 amino acids. The CDR3 bases are TGCAGTGCTTCCCCCCTAAAATACAAGCTTCAGTACTTC. Protein sequence: CSASPLKYKLQYF.

This clonotype was seen more than once but under ten times. V usage is TRBV6-2 or TRBV6-3 and J usage is TRBJ1-2; 9 positions agree with TRBD1. CDR1 MNHEY and CDR2 SVGEGT come from the germline V gene. CDR3 size: 20 residues. V shed 0 bases and J 4 bases; nucleotides not matched to a gene: 18. This CDR3 reads CASSYSSGTGIFGAAYGYTF. As DNA, the CDR3 is TGTGCCAGCAGTTACTCGAGTGGGACAGGGATATTCGGAGCGGCCTATGGCTACACCTTC.

This clonotype was observed a handful of times. This chain's CDR3 is CASSYWTGGIYEQYF. In DNA, the CDR3 is TGTGCCAGCAGCTATTGGACAGGGGGCATCTACGAGCAGTACTTC. The V and J genes are TRBV7-9 and TRBJ2-7; TRBD1 aligns across 11 bases. This CDR3 is built from 15 residues. With V trimmed by 4 bases and J by 3 bases, 5 bases remained unmatched. Germline lookup yields CDR1 SEHNR and CDR2 FQNEAQ (reference sequence).

As regards this clonotype: Possible read error: a much larger clone is one base away. The genes are TRBV4-3 and TRBJ2-2; the D is unclear. Germline V gene data show CDR1 as LGHNA and CDR2 as YSLEER. The CDR3 length is 13 residues. CDR3 in amino acids: CANSQDFASSLFF. The CDR3 region has the DNA TGCGCCAACAGCCAAGATTTTGCGAGTTCCCTGTTTTTT.

The gene calls are TRBV18 and TRBJ1-1; D might be TRBD1 (6 bases). The germline V and J ends were trimmed by 1 base and 6 bases, with 6 bases remaining between them. Per germline, CDR1 KGHSH and CDR2 LQKENI. This CDR3 contains 12 residues. This CDR3 is CASSPQGAEAFF. CDR3 bases: TGTGCCAGCTCACCACAGGGGGCTGAAGCTTTCTTT.

Only a few counts were recorded for this clonotype. CDR3: CASSGKGKAFF. For the CDR3, the DNA is TGCGCCAGCAGCGGCAAGGGGAAAGCTTTCTTT. The rearrangement joins TRBV5-1 to TRBJ1-1; D perhaps matches TRBD1 (5 bases). The CDR3 consists of 11 residues. V was clipped by 4 bases and J by 9 bases, with 10 bases between them. The germline CDR1 and CDR2 sequences are SGHRS and YFSETQ. The entire variable domain, with the rest obtained from reference TRBV5-1 and TRBJ1-1, is as follows: KAGVTQTPRYLIKTRGQQVTLSCSPISGHRSVSWYQQTPGQGLQFLFEYFSETQRNKGNFPGRFSGRQFSNSRSEMNVSTLELGDSALYLCASSGKGKAFFGQGTRLTVV.

Ten or more counts support this clonotype. V usage is TRBV29-1 and J usage is TRBJ2-2; D not certain. V lost 4 bases and J lost 3, with 18 bases in between. The CDR3 has 16 amino acids. Germline V gene data show CDR1 as SQVTM and CDR2 as ANQGSEA. CDR3 sequence reads: CSVGVRGRMDTGELFF. The DNA of the CDR3 is TGCAGCGTTGGGGTTCGTGGCAGGATGGACACCGGGGAGCTGTTTTTT.

This clonotype was counted a single time. A single base separates this from a much larger clone, so it may be a read error. The chain has TRBV20-1 and TRBJ2-1, with TRBD2 matching 8 bases. J was trimmed by 5 bases and V by 0 bases; bases with no gene match: 6. From germline, CDR1 is DFQATT and CDR2 SNEGSKA (reference sequence). This CDR3 is built from 15 residues. The CDR3 DNA sequence: TGCAGTGCTAGAGAGCGTAGCGGGGTGGACAATGAGCAGTTCTTC. Translating gives CSARERSGVDNEQFF.

This clonotype turned up a few times. V and J are TRBV12-3 or TRBV12-4 and TRBJ1-6; TRBD1 agrees at 9 bases. After removal of 3 bases from V and 5 bases from J, the junction contained 8 bases not matched to a gene. The CDR3 has 17 amino acids. CDR3 in amino acids: CASSFYGQGHNNSPLHF. Written as DNA, the CDR3 is TGTGCCAGCAGTTTCTACGGACAGGGGCACAATAATTCACCCCTCCACTTT.

The chain has TRBV5-8 and TRBJ1-6; the match to TRBD1 covers 11 bases. Germline CDR1 is SGHTS and CDR2 is YDEGEE. The V gene end was trimmed by 0 bases and the J gene end by 13 bases; junction bases not matched to a gene: 12. This CDR3 has 17 residues. The CDR3 DNA is TGTGCCAGCAGCTTGGGTAACACCGGGACAGGGGGAGCCCCCCTCCACTTT. Its protein is CASSLGNTGTGGAPLHF.

V usage is TRBV4-1 and J usage is TRBJ2-2; D gene ambiguous. CDR1 and CDR2 from the germline V gene are MGHRA and YSYEKL. V was cut by 4 bases and J by 1 base, with 13 bases left in between. CDR3 size: 16 residues. The CDR3, as DNA: TGCGCCAGCAGCCCCCTCGACACCTTGAACACCGGGGAGCTGTTTTTT. Translated: CASSPLDTLNTGELFF.

The chain combines TRBV4-2 with TRBJ2-1; 7 bases line up with TRBD1. CDR1 is LGHNA, CDR2 YNFKEQ, per germline. This CDR3 comprises 15 residues. V lost 1 base, J lost 6 bases, and 6 bases stayed unmatched. The CDR3 DNA reads as TGTGCCAGCAGCCAAGCGACAGGGATTTTCAATGAGCAGTTCTTC. Its protein product is CASSQATGIFNEQFF.

The rearrangement joins TRBV29-1 to TRBJ2-5, with D possibly TRBD2 on 5 matching bases. Trimming left V 4 bases short and J 2 bases short, with 14 bases between. The CDR3 spans 14 residues. Per the germline V gene, CDR1 is SQVTM and CDR2 is ANQGSEA. CDR3 bases: TGCAGCGTTGTGTCAGCGGCCGCTCAAGAGACCCAGTACTTC. Translated, it gives CSVVSAAAQETQYF.

This clonotype came up a few times. The gene calls are TRBV28 and TRBJ2-2; TRBD2 might be the D (7 bases). V lost 2 bases to trimming and J lost 1 base, with 11 bases between them. There are 16 residues in the CDR3. Germline CDR1 is MDHEN and CDR2 is SYDVKM. In nucleotides, the CDR3 is TGTGCCAGCAGTTTAGCGGGGGCATTGAACACCGGGGAGCTGTTTTTT. Amino acids: CASSLAGALNTGELFF.

The V and J genes are TRBV10-3 and TRBJ2-2; D gene unclear. The CDR3 loop spans 15 amino acids. Trimming stripped 4 bases from V and 0 bases from J, with 9 bases between. CDR1 ENHRY and CDR2 SYGVKD come from the germline V gene. CDR3 residues: CAISGLDANTGELFF. The CDR3 DNA follows: TGTGCCATCAGTGGACTGGACGCGAACACCGGGGAGCTGTTTTTT.

This rearrangement joins TRBV6-2 or TRBV6-3 to TRBJ2-3; D remains unclear. This CDR3 has 13 residues. Trimming removed 10 bases at V and 1 base at J, with 12 bases between. Germline lookup yields CDR1 MNHEY and CDR2 SVGEGT. The CDR3 is CATRVPGTDTQYF. The DNA for the CDR3 is TGTGCCACCCGAGTACCGGGCACAGATACGCAGTATTTT.

The rearrangement uses TRBV6-5 and TRBJ1-1; a weak D match, TRBD1 (6 bases). The CDR3 runs to 15 residues. The germline V and J ends were trimmed by 0 bases and 4 bases, with 12 bases remaining between them. Germline-derived CDR1 and CDR2 are MNHEY and SVGAGI. CDR3 residues: CASSYSGGTTTEAFF. The CDR3 DNA sequence: TGTGCCAGCAGTTACTCGGGGGGCACGACCACTGAAGCTTTCTTT.

Ten or more counts support this clonotype. The chain combines TRBV28 with TRBJ2-7; a possible D gene is TRBD2 (6 bases). Between the trimmed V and J ends, which lost 6 bases and 4 bases, there was a span of 13 bases. CDR1 MDHEN and CDR2 SYDVKM come from the germline V gene. The length of the CDR3 is 13 residues. CDR3 nucleotide sequence: TGTGCCAGCAGCCCGAGCGGGCCTTACGAGCAGTACGTC. It is translated as CASSPSGPYEQYV.

The gene calls are TRBV20-1 and TRBJ2-4; D is uncertain. Germline CDR1 and CDR2: DFQATT and SNEGSKA (reference sequence). The CDR3 totals 15 residues. The V gene lost 0 bases and the J gene lost 7 bases, with 16 bases spanning the gap. CDR3 sequence reads: CSARDPGIPRNIQYF. In nucleotides, the CDR3 is TGCAGTGCTAGAGATCCGGGCATCCCGAGGAACATTCAGTACTTC.

The V and J genes are TRBV5-1 and TRBJ1-1, with 10 bases fitting TRBD1. The length of the CDR3 is 13 residues. After removal of 2 bases from V and 13 bases from J, the junction contained 8 bases not matched to a gene. From germline, CDR1 is SGHRS and CDR2 YFSETQ. The CDR3 DNA is TGCGCCAGCAGCTTCAGACAGGGGGCGAACGATTTCTTT. It specifies CASSFRQGANDFF.